Detailed here is one T cell receptor beta chain. Its antigen is undetermined. This specimen comes from a study of long-term antiretroviral therapy in people with HIV. Findings of the study overall: Relative to transplant donor controls, diversity remained lower despite increasing after ART.

CDR1 and CDR2 from the germline V gene are LNHDA and SQIVND (reference sequence). The CDR3 is 13 residues long. V was clipped by 5 bases and J by 4 bases, with 11 bases between them. Sequencing used immunoSEQ v3.0 at survey level. TCRdb keeps only in-frame clones here, not all; method: immunoSEQ multiplex PCR. This sample has some 29,000 clones, with 78% found just once. The sequence was obtained from a man between 18 and 29 years old with HIV. This specimen was unsorted PBMCs, taken 1.5 years before starting antiretroviral therapy. This rearrangement joins TRBV19 to TRBJ1-1, with D unresolved. The CDR3, as DNA: TGTGCCAGTAGTGCAAGGAGTGTCACTGAAGCTTTCTTT. It translates to CASSARSVTEAFF.